The sequence of this T cell receptor beta chain was determined in a study of shared clonotypes between healthy human individuals. Study-level findings and limits: Naive CD4 clonotype sharing across a few donors was about 5%.

The naive CD8 population came from CD45RO-negative cells selected for CCR7, without terminally differentiated effector memory CD45RA+ cells. Regarding this clone: Its target is not known.

This CDR3 comprises 13 residues. Germline-derived CDR1 and CDR2 are SGHDT and YYEEEE. The ends were cut back, 2 bases at V and 2 bases at J, with 8 bases in the middle. Generated by immunoSEQ multiplex PCR, the TCRdb table keeps only in-frame clones and is missing some. The sample has fewer than 700,000 clones; 85% to 95% are singletons. The clonotype comes from a woman in her 30s in good health. This rearrangement joins TRBV5-6 to TRBJ2-7; D gene unclear. Sequencing used naive CD8+ T cells sorted from blood. Written as DNA, the CDR3 is TGTGCCAGCAGCTTAAGGGTCGCCTACGAGCAGTACTTC. Protein: CASSLRVAYEQYF.